This record covers a single TCR beta chain. Authors' data handling: Amplification with reference gene primers provided the estimates of nucleated cell counts. The table came from immunoSEQ multiplex PCR; TCRdb's copy has only in-frame clones and leaves some out. V and J calls and clone size are given by that table; D and trimming were obtained from the DNA. The sample has 250,000 to 300,000 clones; roughly 85% are singletons. This entry is derived from a study of blood T cell repertoires in COVID-19. Looking at the study overall: Samples representing acute and convalescent COVID-19 were sourced from the United States, Italy and Spain. Nucleic acid was either cDNA or gDNA, and it came from T cells, B-cell-depleted T cells, or PBMCs.

In germline, CDR1 is SGHRS, CDR2 YFSETQ. V shed 2 bases, J shed 1 base, and the junction held 4 bases outside the gene matches. The CDR3 runs to 15 residues. This clonotype was obtained from a woman in her 70s with acute or convalescent COVID-19. Sequencing was performed on peripheral blood. The rearrangement links TRBV5-1 to TRBJ1-1; TRBD1 matches 8 bases. As DNA, the CDR3 is TGCGCCAGCAGCTTTTCCGGGACAGGGAACACTGAAGCTTTCTTT. Translating it yields CASSFSGTGNTEAFF.